These T cell receptor beta chains were read from a single sample in a study of post-analysis software for immune sequencing data. TCRdb ran MiXCR on the PCR reads and lists one entry per CDR3 protein. The sample includes about 760,000 distinct CDR3 sequences, just under 30% of them seen just once. Sample: blood. Receptors originate from a girl between 10 and 17 years old with multiple sclerosis. Each CDR3 is given without its conserved first and last residue.

v_gene: TRBV5-1; j_gene: TRBJ2-5; CDR3aa: ASSAGQSTRETQY
v_gene: TRBV28; j_gene: TRBJ2-1; CDR3aa: ASSLAGWRANEQF
v_gene: TRBV12-3/TRBV12-4; j_gene: TRBJ2-5; CDR3aa: ASSFLGEEETQY
v_gene: TRBV2; j_gene: TRBJ2-5; CDR3aa: ASSLGGWAETQY
v_gene: TRBV28; j_gene: TRBJ2-4; CDR3aa: ASTRTGENIQY
v_gene: TRBV11-2; j_gene: TRBJ2-1; CDR3aa: ASSLISSGGAFEQF
v_gene: TRBV5-1; j_gene: TRBJ1-2; CDR3aa: ASSLGDRSGGYT
v_gene: TRBV7-8; j_gene: TRBJ1-2; CDR3aa: ASSLESGYT
v_gene: TRBV7-9; j_gene: TRBJ2-5; CDR3aa: ASSPRNQETQY
v_gene: TRBV28; j_gene: TRBJ1-1; CDR3aa: ASCPDRILGTEAF
v_gene: TRBV15; j_gene: TRBJ1-2; CDR3aa: ATSDHYYGYT
v_gene: TRBV2; j_gene: TRBJ2-1; CDR3aa: ASGSSSSYNEQF
v_gene: TRBV28; j_gene: TRBJ2-5; CDR3aa: ASSLWASGQETQY
v_gene: TRBV10-3; j_gene: TRBJ2-1; CDR3aa: AITPGPYNEQF
v_gene: TRBV6-2/TRBV6-3; j_gene: TRBJ1-1; CDR3aa: ASSGALLAF
v_gene: TRBV11-2; j_gene: TRBJ2-1; CDR3aa: ASSSLRVYNEQF
v_gene: TRBV7-2; j_gene: TRBJ2-5; CDR3aa: ASSLLAGVSGETQY
v_gene: TRBV20-1; j_gene: TRBJ2-1; CDR3aa: SQERGPYNEQF
v_gene: TRBV14; j_gene: TRBJ2-1; CDR3aa: ASSHSRTDYNEQF
v_gene: TRBV10-3; j_gene: TRBJ2-3; CDR3aa: AITSSGGAADTQY
v_gene: TRBV6-5; j_gene: TRBJ2-5; CDR3aa: ASSYPGQGSETQY
v_gene: TRBV12-3/TRBV12-4; j_gene: NA; CDR3aa: ASSFRTAQETQF
v_gene: TRBV10-3; j_gene: TRBJ1-1; CDR3aa: ASKRGGNTEAF
v_gene: TRBV13; j_gene: TRBJ2-3; CDR3aa: ASSSGRSRAY
v_gene: TRBV7-9; j_gene: TRBJ2-7; CDR3aa: ASSLGPRDSYEQY
v_gene: TRBV7-9; j_gene: TRBJ1-5; CDR3aa: ASSPPTGNNQPQH
v_gene: TRBV3-1; j_gene: TRBJ1-2; CDR3aa: ASSQDGRRGRGGYT
v_gene: TRBV20-1; j_gene: TRBJ2-2; CDR3aa: SASGAGNGELF
v_gene: TRBV27; j_gene: TRBJ2-7; CDR3aa: ASSFSRGSHFTSYEQY
v_gene: TRBV29-1; j_gene: TRBJ2-1; CDR3aa: SVPQDYNEQF
v_gene: TRBV6-5; j_gene: TRBJ1-2; CDR3aa: VSSYLQGELGYGYT
v_gene: TRBV20-1; j_gene: TRBJ2-3; CDR3aa: SARGQGFLGDTQY
v_gene: TRBV20-1; j_gene: TRBJ1-1; CDR3aa: SARATGLVTEAF
v_gene: TRBV7-2; j_gene: NA; CDR3aa: ASSPGGASSEQY
v_gene: TRBV4-1; j_gene: TRBJ2-7; CDR3aa: ASSQVLSTSYEQY
v_gene: TRBV3-1; j_gene: TRBJ1-2; CDR3aa: ASSQPTGAFGYT
v_gene: TRBV4-3; j_gene: TRBJ2-1; CDR3aa: ASSQDGGSLGQDYNEQF
v_gene: TRBV29-1; j_gene: TRBJ2-7; CDR3aa: SVLAGPYEQY
v_gene: TRBV5-1; j_gene: TRBJ2-4; CDR3aa: ASSLQAGLAKNIQY
v_gene: TRBV9; j_gene: TRBJ2-1; CDR3aa: ASSVVGLSYNEQF
v_gene: TRBV27; j_gene: TRBJ2-5; CDR3aa: ASSFAGGAETQY
v_gene: TRBV11-2; j_gene: TRBJ2-5; CDR3aa: ASSSMDRGETQY
v_gene: TRBV28; j_gene: TRBJ2-7; CDR3aa: ASSIRRWNEQY
v_gene: TRBV27; j_gene: TRBJ2-7; CDR3aa: ASRARRSSYEQY
v_gene: TRBV12-3/TRBV12-4; j_gene: TRBJ2-1; CDR3aa: ASSVAGFAYNEQF
v_gene: TRBV27; j_gene: NA; CDR3aa: ASSLTPREGGQTQY
v_gene: TRBV7-2; j_gene: TRBJ2-3; CDR3aa: ASSLVASSGPQGDTQY
v_gene: TRBV6-1; j_gene: TRBJ2-1; CDR3aa: ASESPRLEQF
v_gene: TRBV29-1; j_gene: TRBJ1-2; CDR3aa: SAGQGAFNYGYT
v_gene: TRBV5-1; j_gene: TRBJ2-7; CDR3aa: ASSARTGGDEQY
v_gene: TRBV20-1; j_gene: TRBJ2-1; CDR3aa: SAKTGLASSSYNEQF
v_gene: TRBV6-4; j_gene: TRBJ1-1; CDR3aa: ASSDSDTEAF